These 20 T cell receptor beta chains share one sample of origin, sequenced in a study of cytomegalovirus exposure and HLA in healthy donors. With 60 Vbeta and 13 Jbeta primers, the PCR was carried out. Produced via immunoSEQ multiplex PCR; TCRdb's table is partial and in-frame only. The sample consists of 150,000 to 200,000 clones, 79% of them appearing once. Sequenced material: PBMCs. The receptors derive from a woman aged 45-65 years in good health and CMV-seronegative.

The chain recombines TRBV14 with TRBJ1-2, with a tentative D call TRBD1 (5 bases). This CDR3 is 12 amino acids long. V lost 2 bases, J lost 10 bases, and 11 bases lay in between. Germline loops: CDR1 SGHDN, CDR2 FVKESK. The CDR3, as DNA: TGTGCCAGCAGCCAAAGTGGGGGGTCCTACACCTTC. It is translated as CASSQSGGSYTF.

This rearrangement joins TRBV7-3 to TRBJ1-1, with D tentatively TRBD1 (5 bases). Germline V gene sequence: CDR1 SGHTA, CDR2 FQGTGA. Between the trimmed V and J ends, which lost 5 bases and 4 bases, there was a span of 11 bases. The CDR3 runs to 13 residues. The chain's CDR3 is CASSITGRTEAFF. In DNA form, the CDR3 reads TGTGCCAGCAGCATTACAGGCCGCACTGAAGCTTTCTTT.

Notes on this clone: Compared with germline, one end of the junction differs, possibly owing to a read error. The rearrangement uses TRBV7-7 and TRBJ2-3, with TRBD2 identical over 7 bases. This CDR3 comprises 15 residues. Germline CDR1 is SSHAT and CDR2 is FNYEAQ (reference sequence). CDR3 residues: CASSLGGRAEDTQYF. CDR3 nucleotides: TGTGCTAGCAGCTTAGGAGGGAGGGCTGAAGATACGCAGTATTTT.

This chain connects TRBV7-9 to TRBJ2-7; 7 nucleotides match TRBD2. CDR1 is SEHNR and CDR2 is FQNEAQ in the germline V gene (reference sequence). J was trimmed by 5 bases and V by 6 bases; bases with no gene match: 7. CDR3 length: 13 residues. CDR3 in amino acids: CASSPLGGNEQYF. The CDR3 nucleotides are TGTGCCAGCAGTCCGCTGGGGGGGAACGAGCAGTACTTC.

This sequence joins TRBV6-1 and TRBJ1-1; D gene ambiguous. CDR1 and CDR2 (germline): MNHNS, SASEGT. Trimming shortened V by 5 bases and J by 2 bases, and 9 bases separated the two germline ends. There are 13 residues in the CDR3. The CDR3 bases are TGTGCCAGCAGTCCCCAGATAAACACTGAAGCTTTCTTT. It translates to CASSPQINTEAFF.

The CDR3 nucleotides are TGTGCCAGCAGTTCCTCTTCCCGGGCTAGCGGGATCGGCGAGCAGTACTTC. Its translation: CASSSSSRASGIGEQYF. V is TRBV28 and J is TRBJ2-7, with 9 bases that match TRBD2. The CDR3 runs to 17 residues. V trimming: 4 bases; J trimming: 6 bases; junction bases outside the gene matches: 16. From germline, CDR1 is MDHEN and CDR2 SYDVKM.

DNA of the CDR3: TGCAGTGCCATGCTATCCTACGAGCAGTACTTC. It encodes CSAMLSYEQYF. The chain links TRBV20-1 to TRBJ2-7; D ambiguous. There are 11 residues in the CDR3. With 6 bases removed from V and 1 base from J, the gap between germline ends came to 7 bases. The germline V gene has CDR1 DFQATT and CDR2 SNEGSKA (reference sequence).

The chain carries TRBV4-3 and TRBJ1-2; D possibly corresponds to TRBD1 (5 bases). V gave up 1 base and J gave up 2 bases, with 11 bases separating them. CDR3 length equals 15 residues. Germline V gives CDR1 LGHNA, CDR2 YSLEER. The CDR3 protein is CASSQGQSPNYGYTF. The CDR3 nucleotides read TGCGCCAGCAGCCAAGGACAGTCGCCGAACTATGGCTACACCTTC.

This CDR3 is CASSQDYRANEQYF. The CDR3 nucleotides are TGCGCCAGCAGCCAAGACTACAGGGCTAACGAGCAGTACTTC. J is TRBJ2-7 and V is TRBV4-3, with D possibly being TRBD1 (6 bases). Trimming shortened V by 0 bases and J by 5 bases, and 11 bases separated the two germline ends. CDR1 LGHNA and CDR2 YSLEER come from the germline V gene. CDR3 size: 14 residues.

This clone was detected once. V and J are TRBV5-1 and TRBJ2-2, with TRBD1 as a possible D gene (6 bases). CDR1 SGHRS and CDR2 YFSETQ come from the germline V gene. V lost 3 bases, J lost 5 bases, and 11 bases lay in between. The CDR3 contains 14 residues. The CDR3 nucleotides are TGCGCCAGCAGCTCCCAGACAGGTACCGGGGAGCTGTTTTTT. Its protein product is CASSSQTGTGELFF.

This clone was recorded a few times. J is TRBJ2-5 and V is TRBV5-4, with 10 bases matching TRBD1. The trim removed 4 bases at V and 3 bases at J, leaving 9 bases unmatched. The CDR3 runs to 16 residues. CDR1 is SGHNT, CDR2 YYREEE, per germline (reference sequence). The CDR3 loop is CASSLGGTGVKETQYF. CDR3 coding DNA: TGTGCCAGCAGCCTTGGCGGGACAGGGGTAAAAGAGACCCAGTACTTC. Full variable domain (rest looked up from reference TRBV5-4 and TRBJ2-5): ETGVTQSPTHLIKTRGQQVTLRCSSQSGHNTVSWYQQALGQGPQFIFQYYREEENGRGNFPPRFSGLQFPNYSSELNVNALELDDSALYLCASSLGGTGVKETQYFGPGTRLLVL.

In this sample, this clone turned up a few times. The J gene is TRBJ1-3, the V gene TRBV2; no reliable D call. Deletions cut 5 bases from V and 4 bases from J, with 15 bases between. CDR3 length equals 15 residues. From germline, CDR1 is SNHLY and CDR2 FYNNEI. CDR3 sequence (DNA): TGTGCCAGCAGTCCCTCGAGACTTAACGGAAACACCATATATTTT. Protein product: CASSPSRLNGNTIYF.

The V call is TRBV19, the J call TRBJ1-1; D might be TRBD1 (6 bases). The CDR3 sequence is 15 residues long. V was trimmed by 6 bases and J by 7 bases, leaving 21 bases between them. CDR1 is LNHDA, CDR2 SQIVND, per germline (reference sequence). CDR3 loop: CASRKRAGESNEAFF. The CDR3 DNA sequence: TGTGCCAGTAGGAAGAGGGCAGGGGAATCCAATGAAGCTTTCTTT.

The V gene is TRBV30, the J gene TRBJ2-3; 8 nucleotides match TRBD2. The CDR3 totals 15 residues. Trimming took 2 bases from V and 5 from J; bases not matched to a gene: 9. CDR1 and CDR2 from the germline V gene are GTSNPN and SVGIG (reference sequence). The CDR3 DNA sequence: TGTGCCTGGAGTAGAGCGGGAGATATCGGAGATACGCAGTATTTT. Its protein is CAWSRAGDIGDTQYF.

The chain combines TRBV5-6 with TRBJ2-5; D perhaps matches TRBD2 (6 bases). The V end was cut by 2 bases, the J end by 4 bases, with 12 bases between. Germline-derived CDR1 and CDR2 are SGHDT and YYEEEE. The CDR3 runs to 14 residues. CDR3 sequence: CASSFRDSIETQYF. CDR3 bases: TGTGCCAGCAGCTTTCGGGACTCTATAGAGACCCAGTACTTC.

The chain carries TRBV7-9 and TRBJ1-4; D is unclear. CDR3 length: 19 amino acids. Germline V CDR1 and CDR2: SEHNR, FQNEAQ (reference sequence). V was trimmed by 3 bases and J by 4 bases, leaving 24 bases between them. Here the CDR3 DNA reads TGTGCCAGCAGCTTCCCCCCCAGAGTGGGCGGCGGACTTAATGAAAAACTGTTTTTT. Protein product: CASSFPPRVGGGLNEKLFF.

The table lists this clone with a few counts. V and J are TRBV2 and TRBJ1-2; maybe TRBD1 (6 bases). The CDR3 contains 14 residues. Germline CDR1 reads SNHLY; CDR2 reads FYNNEI. With 2 bases removed from V and 3 bases from J, the gap between germline ends came to 10 bases. The CDR3 DNA reads as TGTGCCAGCAGTGAACCAGGGGTGGACTATGGCTACACCTTC. This sequence encodes CASSEPGVDYGYTF.

This chain links TRBV27 with TRBJ1-2; D is perhaps TRBD1 (5 bases). CDR1 and CDR2 (germline): MNHEY, SMNVEV (reference sequence). The V end was cut by 7 bases, the J end by 4 bases, with 22 bases between. This CDR3 is built from 16 residues. In nucleotides, the CDR3 is TGTGCCAGCACCACCTTAGGGCGTGGGGGGGGCTATGGCTACACCTTC. It specifies CASTTLGRGGGYGYTF.

This clone has just a few counts. The CDR3 DNA is TGCGCCAGCAGCTTGGAACGGGACACTGAAGCTTTCTTT. This codes for CASSLERDTEAFF. The J gene is TRBJ1-1, the V gene TRBV5-1; no definite D call. This CDR3 spans 13 amino acids. V lost 0 bases, J lost 3 bases, and 6 bases lay in between. Germline V gene data show CDR1 as SGHRS and CDR2 as YFSETQ.

A note on this clone: At one boundary the junction diverges from the germline segment, which might be a read error. The V call is TRBV7-9, the J call TRBJ1-1, with no clear D. CDR1 is SEHNR, CDR2 FQNEAQ, per germline (reference sequence). The CDR3 loop spans 11 amino acids. CDR3 loop: CSSEGNTEAFF. DNA for the CDR3: TGTTCCAGCGAGGGGAACACTGAAGCTTTCTTT.